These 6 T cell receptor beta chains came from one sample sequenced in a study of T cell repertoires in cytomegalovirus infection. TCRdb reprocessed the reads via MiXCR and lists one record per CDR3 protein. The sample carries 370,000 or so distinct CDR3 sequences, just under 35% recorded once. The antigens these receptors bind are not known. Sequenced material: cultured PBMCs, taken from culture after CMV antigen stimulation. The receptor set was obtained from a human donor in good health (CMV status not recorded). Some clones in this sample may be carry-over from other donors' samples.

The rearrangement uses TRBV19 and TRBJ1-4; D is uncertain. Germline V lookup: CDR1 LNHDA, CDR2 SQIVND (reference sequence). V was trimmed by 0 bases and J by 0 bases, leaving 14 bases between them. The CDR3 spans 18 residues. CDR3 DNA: TGTGCCAGTAGTATAGATCTTCGGGCACCTACAACTAATGAAAAACTGTTTTTT. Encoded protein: CASSIDLRAPTTNEKLFF.

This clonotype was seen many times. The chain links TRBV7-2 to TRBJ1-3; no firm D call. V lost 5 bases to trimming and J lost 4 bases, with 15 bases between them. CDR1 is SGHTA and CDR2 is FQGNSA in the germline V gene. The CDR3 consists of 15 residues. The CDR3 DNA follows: TGTGCCAGCAGCCCTACAACATCGACAGGAAACACCATATATTTT. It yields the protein CASSPTTSTGNTIYF.

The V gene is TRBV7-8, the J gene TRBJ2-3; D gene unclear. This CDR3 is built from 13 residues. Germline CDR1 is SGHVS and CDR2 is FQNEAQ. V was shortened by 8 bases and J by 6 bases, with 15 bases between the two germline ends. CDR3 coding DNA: TGTGCCAGCGGCCCCAGAGTACCGGATACGCAGTATTTT. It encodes CASGPRVPDTQYF.

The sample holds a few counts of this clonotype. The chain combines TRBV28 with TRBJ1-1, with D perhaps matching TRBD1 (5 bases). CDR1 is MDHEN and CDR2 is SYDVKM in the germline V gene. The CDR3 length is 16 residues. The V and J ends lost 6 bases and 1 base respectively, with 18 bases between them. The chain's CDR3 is CASRKGLRRRNTEAFF. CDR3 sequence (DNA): TGTGCCAGCAGGAAGGGACTCCGACGGAGGAACACTGAAGCTTTCTTT.

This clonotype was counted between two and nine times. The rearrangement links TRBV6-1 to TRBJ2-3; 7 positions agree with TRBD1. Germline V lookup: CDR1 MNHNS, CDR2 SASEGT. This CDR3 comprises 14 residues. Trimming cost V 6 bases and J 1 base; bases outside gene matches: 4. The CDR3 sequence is CASRAGTGTDTQYF. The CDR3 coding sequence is TGTGCCAGCAGAGCCGGGACAGGCACAGATACGCAGTATTTT.

CDR3 sequence (DNA): TGTGCCAGCAGCGTCCACAGGTCCCCAACTAATGAAAAACTGTTTTTT. It encodes CASSVHRSPTNEKLFF. V and J are TRBV7-2 and TRBJ1-4, with D tentatively TRBD1 (5 bases). Germline V lookup: CDR1 SGHTA, CDR2 FQGNSA. The CDR3 spans 16 residues. V shed 5 bases and J shed 0 bases, with 13 bases lying between them.